This T cell receptor beta chain was retrieved from a study of T cell responses to AZD1222 COVID-19 vaccine. Study-wide points: Most donors were white British, females outnumbered males, and clonal diversity was possibly underestimated. Nearly half of spike-specific TCRs reportedly go after variant regions that carry no mutations.

Concerning this clone: The target antigen is unknown.

Profiled with immunoSEQ multiplex PCR; TCRdb holds only in-frame clones, not every one. Among over 150,000 clones listed, about 91% were seen once. This CDR3 is built from 15 residues. The trim removed 3 bases at V and 3 bases at J, leaving 7 bases unmatched. Germline V gene sequence: CDR1 LNHDA, CDR2 SQIVND (reference sequence). The receptor was isolated from an adult in good health. The chain carries TRBV19 and TRBJ1-2, with TRBD1 matching over 7 bases. The sample was peripheral blood, taken on day 0 of MenACWY control vaccination. The CDR3 coding sequence is TGTGCCAGTAGTATCGGGCTTACAGGGGACTATGGCTACACCTTC. Residues: CASSIGLTGDYGYTF.